These 28 T cell receptor beta chains came from one sample sequenced in a study of blood T cell repertoires in COVID-19. TCRdb keeps only in-frame clones here, not all; method: immunoSEQ multiplex PCR. The sample carries fewer than 200,000 clones, around 84% recorded once. Sequencing was done on a sample of PBMCs or T cells enriched from blood (not recorded which). Every receptor here comes from a man aged 50 to 60 who had recovered from COVID-19.

This clone has more than one count but fewer than ten. The chain combines TRBV3-1 (or the pseudogene TRBV3-2) with TRBJ2-7; D perhaps matches TRBD1 (6 bases). CDR1 LGHDT and CDR2 YNNKEL come from the germline V gene (reference sequence). Trimming stripped 4 bases from V and 5 bases from J, with 12 bases between. CDR3 size: 13 residues. CDR3 loop: CASSRTTGNEQYF. The CDR3 DNA follows: TGTGCCAGCAGCCGCACCACAGGGAACGAGCAGTACTTC.

This chain joins TRBV25-1 and TRBJ1-4, with 9 nucleotides matching TRBD1. Germline loops: CDR1 MGHDK, CDR2 SYGVNS. CDR3 length: 15 amino acids. J gave up 8 bases and V 2 bases, and 6 bases lay outside the gene matches. For the CDR3, the DNA is TGTGCCAGCAGTGAACTCACAGGGGGCCAGGAAAAACTGTTTTTT. This codes for CASSELTGGQEKLFF. Full variable domain (outside the CDR3, taken from reference TRBV25-1 and TRBJ1-4): EADIYQTPRYLVIGTGKKITLECSQTMGHDKMYWYQQDPGMELHLIHYSYGVNSTEKGDLSSESTVSRIRTEHFPLTLESARPSHTSQYLCASSELTGGQEKLFFGSGTQLSVL.

This chain connects TRBV12-5 to TRBJ1-4; 9 bases are a match to TRBD1. Unmatched junction bases numbered 16, after V lost 2 bases and J lost 0 bases. This CDR3 comprises 21 residues. Germline lookup yields CDR1 LGHNT and CDR2 FRNRAP. In DNA, the CDR3 is TGTGCTAGTGGTTTGTTTTTGGGACAGGGATTTGGGTACGCAACTAATGAAAAACTGTTTTTT. Amino acid sequence: CASGLFLGQGFGYATNEKLFF.

The chain joins TRBV5-1 to TRBJ2-5, with D tentatively TRBD2 (5 bases). Trimming took off 5 bases at V and 10 bases at J, with 42 bases between the two ends. Germline V gene lookup returns CDR1 SGHRS and CDR2 YFSETQ. CDR3 size: 21 residues. For the CDR3, the DNA is TGCGCCAGCAGTGGGAGACAATCCCAACTGATGAGAACGAAAGAGACCCTTTTCCAGTACTTC. Amino acid sequence: CASSGRQSQLMRTKETLFQYF.

The J gene is TRBJ1-2, the V gene TRBV3-1 (or the pseudogene TRBV3-2); D might be TRBD1 (5 bases). The germline V and J ends were trimmed by 4 bases and 0 bases, with 6 bases remaining between them. The CDR3 has 13 residues. Per the germline V gene, CDR1 is LGHDT and CDR2 is YNNKEL (reference sequence). The CDR3 bases are TGTGCCAGCAGCCGGACACCTAACTATGGCTACACCTTC. The encoded protein is CASSRTPNYGYTF.

Here the CDR3 DNA reads TGTGCCAGCAGTTACATCGGACAGGGCAATCAGCCCCAGCATTTT. This codes for CASSYIGQGNQPQHF. The V gene is TRBV6-2 or TRBV6-3, the J gene TRBJ1-5; TRBD1 matches at 7 bases. The V gene end was trimmed by 2 bases and the J gene end by 2 bases; junction bases not matched to a gene: 3. Germline V CDR1 and CDR2: MNHEY, SVGEGT. This CDR3 is 15 amino acids long.

V gene TRBV29-1 combines with J gene TRBJ2-3; 11 nucleotides line up with TRBD2. The CDR3 contains 14 residues. Trimming cost V 7 bases and J 1 base; bases outside gene matches: 4. Germline V gene data show CDR1 as SQVTM and CDR2 as ANQGSEA. The CDR3 DNA is TGCAGCGCCTTAGCGGGGGGGCGCACAGATACGCAGTATTTT. Translation: CSALAGGRTDTQYF.

The genes are TRBV27 and TRBJ2-3, with TRBD2 matching 14 bases. This CDR3 comprises 14 residues. Germline assignment: CDR1 MNHEY and CDR2 SMNVEV (reference sequence). V trimming: 2 bases; J trimming: 8 bases; junction bases outside the gene matches: 0. CDR3 bases: TGTGCCAGCAGTTTAGGGACTAGCGGGGGTACGCAGTATTTT. The encoded protein is CASSLGTSGGTQYF.

Here the CDR3 DNA reads TGTGCCAGCAGCTTAGGCGCCAGGGAACCCCAGCATTTT. Translating it yields CASSLGAREPQHF. This rearrangement joins TRBV7-2 to TRBJ1-5, with a weak D call TRBD1 (5 bases). The CDR3 is 13 residues long. V was clipped by 1 base and J by 10 bases, with 11 bases between them. The germline CDR1 and CDR2 sequences are SGHTA and FQGNSA.

V gene TRBV9 combines with J gene TRBJ1-6; D uncertain. This CDR3 has 16 residues. V lost 4 bases and J 0 bases, leaving 11 bases between the germline ends. From germline, CDR1 is SGDLS and CDR2 YYNGEE. The CDR3 sequence: CASSPQQLSYNSPLHF. The CDR3 DNA sequence: TGTGCCAGCAGCCCACAACAGCTCTCCTATAATTCACCCCTCCACTTT.

This clone showed up just once. J is TRBJ2-1 and V is TRBV9; 9 positions match TRBD2. The junction had 8 bases not matched to a gene; V was cut back by 2 bases and J by 8 bases. The CDR3 totals 15 residues. Germline-derived CDR1 and CDR2 are SGDLS and YYNGEE. The CDR3 nucleotides are TGTGCCAGCAGCGTGCTAGCGGGGTTTGTCCATGAGCAGTTCTTC. It yields the protein CASSVLAGFVHEQFF.

DNA for the CDR3: TGTGCCAGCAGTTCCACGAAAAACTCAGGGTATAGCTCCTATAATTCACCCCTCCACTTT. Its translation: CASSSTKNSGYSSYNSPLHF. The rearrangement links TRBV27 to TRBJ1-6; D possibly corresponds to TRBD1 (5 bases). With 4 bases removed from V and 0 bases from J, the gap between germline ends came to 22 bases. The length of the CDR3 is 20 residues. Germline V gives CDR1 MNHEY, CDR2 SMNVEV (reference sequence).

V gene TRBV3-1 (or the pseudogene TRBV3-2) combines with J gene TRBJ2-7, with TRBD2 as a possible D gene (6 bases). CDR3 length equals 12 residues. With 2 bases removed from V and 8 bases from J, the gap between germline ends came to 10 bases. Germline V gene data show CDR1 as LGHDT and CDR2 as YNNKEL (reference sequence). The CDR3 loop reads CASSQRRGQQYF. The CDR3 DNA reads as TGTGCCAGCAGCCAACGGAGGGGCCAGCAGTACTTC.

V gene TRBV9 combines with J gene TRBJ2-5; tentative D call: TRBD2 (6 bases). The germline V gene encodes CDR1 SGDLS and CDR2 YYNGEE. V was cut by 4 bases and J by 4 bases, with 20 bases left in between. The CDR3 consists of 16 residues. The CDR3 here is CASSPDPAGGTETQYF. The CDR3 DNA follows: TGTGCCAGCAGCCCTGACCCGGCGGGCGGGACAGAGACCCAGTACTTC.

The chain combines TRBV10-3 with TRBJ2-1; 11 bases match TRBD1. The CDR3 spans 16 residues. The V and J ends lost 3 bases and 7 bases, in that order; junction bases with no gene match: 8. CDR1 ENHRY and CDR2 SYGVKD come from the germline V gene. As DNA, the CDR3 is TGTGCCATCAGTGAATTCGGGACAGGGGGTAGGAATGAGCAGTTCTTC. Amino acid sequence: CAISEFGTGGRNEQFF.

This clone has only one observation. V is TRBV6-5 and J is TRBJ1-3, with a possible D match to TRBD1 (6 bases). CDR1 and CDR2 (germline): MNHEY, SVGAGI. This CDR3 is 14 amino acids long. Trimming left V 8 bases short and J 2 bases short, with 13 bases between. The CDR3 spells CASAGGATGNTIYF. The CDR3 nucleotides are TGTGCCAGCGCCGGGGGGGCGACTGGAAACACCATATATTTT.

The chain joins TRBV7-2 to TRBJ1-1; possibly TRBD1 for D (5 bases). Trimming stripped 0 bases from V and 2 bases from J, with 10 bases between. Germline values: CDR1 SGHTA, CDR2 FQGNSA. This CDR3 contains 15 residues. The CDR3 region is CASSLAYGGNTEAFF. In DNA, the CDR3 is TGTGCCAGCAGCTTAGCGTACGGGGGAAACACTGAAGCTTTCTTT.

V usage is TRBV7-8 and J usage is TRBJ1-2; 7 bases fit TRBD1. There are 16 residues in the CDR3. V trimming: 4 bases; J trimming: 4 bases; junction bases outside the gene matches: 12. Per germline, CDR1 SGHVS and CDR2 FQNEAQ. In nucleotides, the CDR3 is TGTGCCAGCAGCTCATTGGGGCAGGGGGATGGCTATGGCTACACCTTC. Encoded protein: CASSSLGQGDGYGYTF.

This chain uses TRBV10-3 with TRBJ2-7; D is perhaps TRBD1 (7 bases). Germline assignment: CDR1 ENHRY and CDR2 SYGVKD. The CDR3 has 16 amino acids. V shed 0 bases and J shed 0 bases, with 12 bases lying between them. CDR3 sequence: CAISESGGQRSYEQYF. CDR3 coding DNA: TGTGCCATCAGTGAGTCGGGGGGACAGCGCTCCTACGAGCAGTACTTC.

Ten or more counts support this clone. The chain has TRBV7-2 and TRBJ1-3, with no clear D. The germline V and J ends were trimmed by 5 bases and 4 bases, with 15 bases remaining between them. The CDR3 consists of 15 residues. Germline V lookup: CDR1 SGHTA, CDR2 FQGNSA. The CDR3 nucleotides are TGTGCCAGCAGCCGCGTTGGGTCCGGGGGAAACACCATATATTTT. As protein: CASSRVGSGGNTIYF.

A single count supports this clone. The chain recombines TRBV2 with TRBJ2-2; D call uncertain. CDR3 length equals 13 residues. Germline CDR1 reads SNHLY; CDR2 reads FYNNEI. Trimming removed 6 bases from V and 4 bases from J, with 9 bases in between. The CDR3 loop is CASSGYRTGELFF. Written as DNA, the CDR3 is TGTGCCAGCAGCGGGTATCGCACCGGGGAGCTGTTTTTT.

For the CDR3, the DNA is TGTGCCAGCTCACCACCGGGGAGGGCAACTAATGAAAAACTGTTTTTT. It is translated as CASSPPGRATNEKLFF. The V call is TRBV18, the J call TRBJ1-4; no definite D call. V lost 0 bases and J lost 0, with 8 bases in between. The CDR3 has 16 residues. CDR1 and CDR2 from the germline V gene are KGHSH and LQKENI.

In its sample, this clone was seen a few times. The chain recombines TRBV2 with TRBJ2-1; 15 bases are a match to TRBD2. The CDR3 has 17 amino acids. Trimming at V came to 6 bases and at J to 3 bases, leaving 6 bases not matched to a gene. CDR1 and CDR2 (germline): SNHLY, FYNNEI. CDR3 DNA: TGTGCCAGCAGGACCGGGACTAGCGGGGGGTACTACAATGAGCAGTTCTTC. Its translation: CASRTGTSGGYYNEQFF. Combining the CDR3 with reference TRBV2 and TRBJ2-1 gives the whole variable domain EPEVTQTPSHQVTQMGQEVILRCVPISNHLYFYWYRQILGQKVEFLVSFYNNEISEKSEIFDDQFSVERPDGSNFTLKIRSTKLEDSAMYFCASRTGTSGGYYNEQFFGPGTRLTVL.

V and J are TRBV12-3 or TRBV12-4 and TRBJ2-7; weak D call: TRBD1 (5 bases). This CDR3 spans 12 amino acids. V lost 0 bases and J 6 bases, leaving 6 bases between the germline ends. In nucleotides, the CDR3 is TGTGCCAGCAGTTTAGCAGGGGTCGAGCAGTACTTC. It is translated as CASSLAGVEQYF.

The chain recombines TRBV11-2 with TRBJ2-7; possible D gene TRBD2, 5 bases. Per germline, CDR1 SGHAT and CDR2 FQNNGV. CDR3 length: 14 amino acids. Between the trimmed V and J ends, which lost 1 base and 6 bases, there was a span of 13 bases. The CDR3 nucleotides are TGTGCCAGCAGCTTAGGGAGGCCGCCCTCCGAGCAGTACTTC. It is translated as CASSLGRPPSEQYF.

This clone was detected a few times. CDR3 bases: TGTGCCAGCAGCGGAGGTGGCCACACTGAAGCTTTCTTT. This gives the protein CASSGGGHTEAFF. This rearrangement joins TRBV7-3 to TRBJ1-1; D is unresolved. Trimming took off 5 bases at V and 3 bases at J, with 10 bases between the two ends. Germline V gene data show CDR1 as SGHTA and CDR2 as FQGTGA. The CDR3 extends over 13 amino acids.

The chain combines TRBV27 with TRBJ2-7; 7 bases line up with TRBD2. After removal of 8 bases from V and 1 base from J, the junction contained 5 bases not matched to a gene. CDR3 length: 13 residues. The germline V gene encodes CDR1 MNHEY and CDR2 SMNVEV (reference sequence). For the CDR3, the DNA is TGTGCCAGCGGAGCGGGGCGATCCTACGAGCAGTACTTC. This gives the protein CASGAGRSYEQYF.

The gene calls are TRBV19 and TRBJ1-2; D is unclear. CDR1 and CDR2 (germline): LNHDA, SQIVND (reference sequence). V was cut by 10 bases and J by 3 bases, with 12 bases left in between. The CDR3 totals 12 residues. The DNA for the CDR3 is TGTGCCACCTCGCGCGTAGACTATGGCTACACCTTC. Encoded protein: CATSRVDYGYTF.